The clone carrying this T cell receptor beta chain was counted at least ten times. Antigen specificity is unknown. The sample originates from a study of metastatic and nonmetastatic thyroid tumors. Across the study: A comparison of repertoires was made across blood and tumor or nodule tissue from malignant and benign thyroid patients. Study-wide findings and caveats: Significantly higher TCR beta diversity was reportedly seen in malignant thyroid tumors than benign nodules, in blood and tumor.

Authors' processing steps: Differences in CDR3 between clinicopathological groups were drawn on to build a classifier intended to discriminate distant-metastatic papillary thyroid cancer patients. TCRdb reprocessed the PCR reads using MiXCR. These V and J calls are TCRdb output, not the study's own analysis. This table holds tens of thousands of clones, roughly 15% found once. There were no patients who had received any treatment before thyroid surgery. CDR3 length: 11 amino acids. Trimming stripped 4 bases from V and 8 bases from J, with 7 bases between. CDR1 and CDR2 (germline): SGHNT, YENEEA. Sequencing was performed on blood. The clonotype was recovered from a female donor with papillary thyroid cancer or a benign thyroid nodule (not recorded which). Some clones in this sample may be carry-over from other donors' samples. This chain links TRBV11-3 with TRBJ2-3; D not certain. The CDR3 loop reads CASSYYLTQYF. The CDR3 region has the DNA TGTGCCAGCAGCTACTATCTTACGCAGTATTTT.